The T cell receptor (beta chain) described here comes from a study of cytotoxic CD8 clonotypes in ibrutinib-treated CLL. About the study: Patients: 11 relapsed/refractory, more than 14 treatment-naive, 17 IGHV unmutated. Treatment had run for a median roughly 12 months, range 6 to 36, when response samples were taken. Study-level findings and limits: Baseline clonality, higher than in age-matched healthy donors, tracked circulating CD8+ T-cell counts.

V was clipped by 3 bases and J by 5 bases, with 7 bases between them. Germline V gene lookup returns CDR1 MNHEY and CDR2 SMNVEV (reference sequence). The CDR3 loop spans 13 amino acids. Sequenced by immunoSEQ multiplex PCR; TCRdb stores in-frame clones only, minus some. The table lists 250,000 to 350,000 clones, less than 85% of them singletons, with around 5.1% in the top ten. A note on this clone: Its target is unknown.

This chain connects TRBV27 to TRBJ2-2; D unresolved. The material sequenced was PBMCs, taken at disease progression, from a patient treated with ibrutinib. The source of this sequence is a human donor with chronic lymphocytic leukemia. This CDR3 reads CASSLFMTGELFF. As DNA, the CDR3 is TGTGCCAGCAGTTTGTTTATGACCGGGGAGCTGTTTTTT.